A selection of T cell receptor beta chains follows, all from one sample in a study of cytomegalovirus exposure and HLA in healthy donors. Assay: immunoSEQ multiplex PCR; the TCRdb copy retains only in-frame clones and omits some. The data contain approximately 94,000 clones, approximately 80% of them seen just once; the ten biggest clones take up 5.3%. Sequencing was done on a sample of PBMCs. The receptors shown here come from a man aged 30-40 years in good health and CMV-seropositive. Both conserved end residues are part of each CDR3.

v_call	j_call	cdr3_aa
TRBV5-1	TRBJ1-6	CASSYDRVYSPLHF
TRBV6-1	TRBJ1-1	CASSTGEWYTEAFF
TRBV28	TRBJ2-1	CASTRAGPLKNEQFF
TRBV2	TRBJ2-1	CASSITGKQFF
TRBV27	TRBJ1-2	CASRAEPGQGVYGYTF
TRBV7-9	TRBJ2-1	CSSSKLAGGYNEQFF
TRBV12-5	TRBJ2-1	CASVLGRNNEQFF
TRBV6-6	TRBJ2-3	CASSYVAGESRDTQYF
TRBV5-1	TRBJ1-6	CASSLDRNSPLHF
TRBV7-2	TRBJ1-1	CASSSLQGPRSEAFF
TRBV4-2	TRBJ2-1	CASSREDRADEQFF
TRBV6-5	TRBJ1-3	CASRIDRTSGNTIYF
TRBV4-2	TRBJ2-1	CASSQPLAGEGNEQFF
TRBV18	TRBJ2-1	CASSPGTGAYNEQFF
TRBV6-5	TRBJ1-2	CASSYPGTGTGGYTF
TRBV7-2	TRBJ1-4	CASRERATNEKLFF
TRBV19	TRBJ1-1	CASSPGQGATEAFF
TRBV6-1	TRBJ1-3	CASSSGTASGNTIYF
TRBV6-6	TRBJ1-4	CASSSRQGNEKLFF
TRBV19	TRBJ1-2	CASSTGGGYTF
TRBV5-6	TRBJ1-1	CASSWDRNTEAFF
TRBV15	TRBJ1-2	CATGTGTRGYGYTF
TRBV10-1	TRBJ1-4	CASSEREIATNEKLFF
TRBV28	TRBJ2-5	CASSLQDNQETQYF
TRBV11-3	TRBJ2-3	CASARGDTDTQYF
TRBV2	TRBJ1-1	CASSERRQGGEAFF
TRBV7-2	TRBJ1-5	CASSTGGERPQHF
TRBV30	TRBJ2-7	CAWSPQGRSYEQYF
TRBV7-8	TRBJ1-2	CASSLLTGANYGYTF
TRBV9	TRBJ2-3	CASSPREGTDTQYF
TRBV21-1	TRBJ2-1	CATPDLWGVRGGLGITLSGEQFF
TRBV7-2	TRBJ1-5	CASSSGQDQPQHF
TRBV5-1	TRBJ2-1	CASSVSGSFYNEQFF
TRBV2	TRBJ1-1	CASSAGMNTEAFF
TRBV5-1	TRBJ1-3	CASSFQGEGNTIYF
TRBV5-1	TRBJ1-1	CASSLGVGVTEAFF